The 3 T cell receptor beta chains below were found in one sample sequenced in a study of T cell repertoires in aging, cancer and after chemotherapy. A mixed TRB-A/B primer pool amplified rearranged TRB by multiplex touch-down PCR. TCRdb independently ran MiXCR on the multiplex PCR reads; one entry per CDR3 protein. Of fewer than 3,500 distinct CDR3 sequences in the sample, approximately 30% were seen once. The template was genomic DNA from peripheral blood, not RNA. Material for sequencing was blood. These TCRs come from a human donor in good health.

This chain connects TRBV19 to TRBJ2-3, with D possibly matching TRBD2 (5 bases). Per germline, CDR1 LNHDA and CDR2 SQIVND (reference sequence). V dropped 7 bases and J dropped 8 bases, with 16 bases sitting between them. CDR3 length: 13 residues. DNA for the CDR3: TGTGCCAGTACCTTTTACCGCGGAGGTACGCAGTATTTT. Protein product: CASTFYRGGTQYF.

The V gene is TRBV6-5, the J gene TRBJ2-1; TRBD2 aligns across 9 bases. This CDR3 has 14 amino acids. V shed 2 bases and J 6 bases; nucleotides not matched to a gene: 2. Germline values: CDR1 MNHEY, CDR2 SVGAGI. This CDR3 reads CASSYGSGSNEQFF. The CDR3 DNA is TGTGCCAGCAGTTACGGTAGCGGGAGCAATGAGCAGTTCTTC.

This clonotype is medium-sized within its sample. The chain uses TRBV12-3 or TRBV12-4 and TRBJ2-2; 7 bases align to TRBD2. The CDR3 totals 15 residues. The V gene end was trimmed by 3 bases and the J gene end by 9 bases; junction bases not matched to a gene: 10. CDR3 DNA: TGTGCCAGCAGTTTCTCGGCTAGCGGAGTCCGGGAGCTGTTTTTT. It translates to CASSFSASGVRELFF.